Listed here is a single T cell receptor (beta chain). This record comes from a study of cytotoxic CD8 clonotypes in ibrutinib-treated CLL. CDR1 and CDR2 from the germline V gene are SNHLY and FYNNEI. The CDR3 covers 14 residues. Trimming cost V 7 bases and J 6 bases; bases outside gene matches: 10. Genomic DNA for TCR beta libraries, around 2 micrograms, came from cryopreserved PBMCs. Measured with immunoSEQ multiplex PCR; TCRdb has only the in-frame clones, and not every one. The sample comprises 90,000 to 150,000 clones, approximately 56% of which are singletons, and 35% to 40% rests with the top ten.

The receptor's source is a human donor with chronic lymphocytic leukemia. The rearrangement links TRBV2 to TRBJ2-7, with TRBD2 matching over 9 bases. Material: PBMCs, obtained after 24 months of ibrutinib treatment. The DNA of the CDR3 is TGTGCCAGCACCAGAGCGGGGGGCGCGGCCGAGCAGTACTTC. Translated, it gives CASTRAGGAAEQYF.